The rows below give T cell receptor beta chains drawn from one sample of a study of Graves' ophthalmopathy and Graves' hyperthyroidism. TCRdb reprocessed the multiplex PCR reads via MiXCR and lists one record per CDR3 protein. The sample records 300,000 to 500,000 distinct CDR3 sequences, 15% to 19% being singletons. The specimen sequenced was peripheral blood. Every receptor here comes from a woman between 18 and 29 years old with stable Graves' hyperthyroidism. Both conserved end residues are part of each CDR3. The order of the fields is J gene, V gene, CDR3 protein.

J gene: TRBJ2-7
V gene: TRBV6-1
CDR3 protein: CASRPSGGSRYEQYF

J gene: TRBJ1-5
V gene: TRBV25-1
CDR3 protein: CASSGVRSNQPQHF

J gene: TRBJ2-5
V gene: TRBV7-8
CDR3 protein: CASSLERLLGRTQYF

J gene: TRBJ2-4
V gene: TRBV7-2
CDR3 protein: CASSLAGQTVNIQYF

J gene: TRBJ1-2
V gene: TRBV12-3/TRBV12-4
CDR3 protein: CASRPDRLEGYTF

J gene: TRBJ2-1
V gene: TRBV6-1
CDR3 protein: CASSSGKLTLNEQFF

J gene: TRBJ1-2
V gene: TRBV9
CDR3 protein: CASSEGPSSTYGYTF

J gene: TRBJ1-2
V gene: TRBV28
CDR3 protein: CASSSGRIFNYGYTF

J gene: TRBJ1-1
V gene: TRBV6-5
CDR3 protein: CASGTENTEAFF

J gene: TRBJ2-7
V gene: TRBV5-1
CDR3 protein: CASSLGELTYEQYF

J gene: TRBJ1-1
V gene: TRBV7-8
CDR3 protein: CASSLTWTGEGNTEAFF

J gene: TRBJ1-1
V gene: TRBV2
CDR3 protein: CASRAGTVLEAFF

J gene: TRBJ2-5
V gene: TRBV19
CDR3 protein: CASRQGRGETQYF

J gene: TRBJ2-7
V gene: TRBV5-1
CDR3 protein: CASSPGLAGAYEQYF

J gene: TRBJ1-1
V gene: TRBV2
CDR3 protein: CASSAVNTEAFF

J gene: TRBJ1-6
V gene: TRBV6-1
CDR3 protein: CASSRLDRGDVPLHF

J gene: TRBJ2-7
V gene: TRBV20-1
CDR3 protein: CSARDRRAYEQYF

J gene: TRBJ2-5
V gene: TRBV12-3/TRBV12-4
CDR3 protein: CASSGLALQETQYF

J gene: TRBJ1-1
V gene: TRBV3-1
CDR3 protein: CASSRQPGAVAEAFF

J gene: TRBJ2-7
V gene: TRBV7-6
CDR3 protein: CASSLAPADNYEQYF

J gene: TRBJ2-5
V gene: TRBV20-1
CDR3 protein: CSARDQASGGQETQYF

J gene: TRBJ1-5
V gene: TRBV25-1
CDR3 protein: CASNKDRDWFGSNQPQHF

J gene: TRBJ1-5
V gene: TRBV6-1
CDR3 protein: CASSEIGQGDQPQHF

J gene: TRBJ1-2
V gene: TRBV28
CDR3 protein: CASSLSPGYYGYTF

J gene: TRBJ1-2
V gene: TRBV6-1
CDR3 protein: CASSEGHGVVNGYTF

J gene: TRBJ1-2
V gene: TRBV7-3
CDR3 protein: CASSLRSRGAGYTF

J gene: TRBJ1-6
V gene: TRBV6-1
CDR3 protein: CASSEVGVTSPLHF

J gene: TRBJ2-2
V gene: TRBV6-2/TRBV6-3
CDR3 protein: CASSPGSGTGELFF

J gene: TRBJ1-1
V gene: TRBV6-2/TRBV6-3
CDR3 protein: CASSYSYRNTEAFF

J gene: TRBJ2-7
V gene: TRBV7-2
CDR3 protein: CASSPDSTRSYEQYF

J gene: TRBJ2-5
V gene: TRBV20-1
CDR3 protein: CSARVAGTSGGVQETQYF

J gene: TRBJ1-2
V gene: TRBV7-2
CDR3 protein: CASSLVGNYGYTF

J gene: TRBJ2-2
V gene: TRBV2
CDR3 protein: CASNRDRHTGELFF

J gene: TRBJ1-2
V gene: TRBV5-1
CDR3 protein: CASSLPSGQVNYGYTF

J gene: TRBJ1-1
V gene: TRBV7-8
CDR3 protein: CASSLFGGAGTEAFF

J gene: TRBJ2-7
V gene: TRBV27
CDR3 protein: CASRDGTAAGVYEQYF

J gene: TRBJ2-5
V gene: TRBV20-1
CDR3 protein: CSARMGTQYF

J gene: TRBJ2-5
V gene: TRBV6-1
CDR3 protein: CASRTVDRGETQYF

J gene: TRBJ2-2
V gene: TRBV12-3/TRBV12-4
CDR3 protein: CASRRFPGLVNTGELFF

J gene: TRBJ1-2
V gene: TRBV7-3
CDR3 protein: CASSLGGPEKGYTF

J gene: TRBJ2-3
V gene: TRBV7-2
CDR3 protein: CASSAGTGSDTQYF

J gene: TRBJ1-1
V gene: TRBV11-3
CDR3 protein: CASSVDRGGTEAFF

J gene: TRBJ2-2
V gene: TRBV11-3
CDR3 protein: CASSLGQGEPGELFF

J gene: TRBJ1-1
V gene: TRBV11-2
CDR3 protein: CASSSVPPDRVGSREAFF

J gene: TRBJ2-3
V gene: TRBV6-2/TRBV6-3
CDR3 protein: CASSYSMGTDTQYF

J gene: TRBJ2-2
V gene: TRBV24-1
CDR3 protein: CATSDVRDTHTGELFF

J gene: TRBJ2-5
V gene: TRBV7-9
CDR3 protein: CASSLTGLAGQETQYF

J gene: TRBJ2-7
V gene: TRBV5-1
CDR3 protein: CASSSDILGHEQYF

J gene: TRBJ1-1
V gene: TRBV12-3/TRBV12-4
CDR3 protein: CASSLGRDGAFF